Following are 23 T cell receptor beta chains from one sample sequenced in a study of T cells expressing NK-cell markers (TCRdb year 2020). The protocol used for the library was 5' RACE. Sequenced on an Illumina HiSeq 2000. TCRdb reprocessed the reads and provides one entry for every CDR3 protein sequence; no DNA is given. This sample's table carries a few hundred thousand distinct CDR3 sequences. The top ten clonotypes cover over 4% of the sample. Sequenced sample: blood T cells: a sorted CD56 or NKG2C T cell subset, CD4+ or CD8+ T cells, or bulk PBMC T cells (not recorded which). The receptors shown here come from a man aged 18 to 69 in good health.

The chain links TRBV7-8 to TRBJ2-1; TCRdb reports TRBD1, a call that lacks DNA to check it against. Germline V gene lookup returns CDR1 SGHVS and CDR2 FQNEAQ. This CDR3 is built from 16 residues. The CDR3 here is CASSRYLDRDYNEQFF. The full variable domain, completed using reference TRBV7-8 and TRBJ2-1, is GAGVSQSPRYKVAKRGQDVALRCDPISGHVSLFWYQQALGQGPEFLTYFQNEAQLDKSGLPSDRFFAERPEGSVSTLKIQRTQQEDSAVYLCASSRYLDRDYNEQFFGPGTRLTVL.

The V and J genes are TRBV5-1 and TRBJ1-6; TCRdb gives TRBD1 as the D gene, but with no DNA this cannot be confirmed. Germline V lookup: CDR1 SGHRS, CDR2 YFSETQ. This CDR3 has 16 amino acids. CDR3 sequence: CASSDQPGQGDSPLHF.

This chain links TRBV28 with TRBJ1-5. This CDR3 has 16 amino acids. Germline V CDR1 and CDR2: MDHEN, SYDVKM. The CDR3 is CASSLSGGANNQPQHF.

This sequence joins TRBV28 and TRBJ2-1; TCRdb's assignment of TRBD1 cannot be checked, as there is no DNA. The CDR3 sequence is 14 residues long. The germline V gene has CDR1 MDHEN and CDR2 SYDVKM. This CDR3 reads CASSHRRGHNEQFF. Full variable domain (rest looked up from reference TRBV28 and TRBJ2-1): DVKVTQSSRYLVKRTGEKVFLECVQDMDHENMFWYRQDPGLGLRLIYFSYDVKMKEKGDIPEGYSVSREKKERFSLILESASTNQTSMYLCASSHRRGHNEQFFGPGTRLTVL.

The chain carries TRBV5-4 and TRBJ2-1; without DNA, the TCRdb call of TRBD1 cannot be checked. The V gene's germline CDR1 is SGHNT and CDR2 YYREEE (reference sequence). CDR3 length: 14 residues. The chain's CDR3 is CASSVTTGVDEQFF. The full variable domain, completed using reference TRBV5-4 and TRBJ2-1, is ETGVTQSPTHLIKTRGQQVTLRCSSQSGHNTVSWYQQALGQGPQFIFQYYREEENGRGNFPPRFSGLQFPNYSSELNVNALELDDSALYLCASSVTTGVDEQFFGPGTRLTVL.

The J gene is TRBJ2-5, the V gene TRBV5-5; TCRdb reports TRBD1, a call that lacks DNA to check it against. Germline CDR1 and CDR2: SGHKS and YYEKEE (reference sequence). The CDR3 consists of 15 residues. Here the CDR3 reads CASSLFQGIPETQYF.

CDR3 loop: CASSQYDRANTEAFF. The chain combines TRBV3-1 with TRBJ1-1; checking the TCRdb D call of TRBD1 is not possible without DNA. This CDR3 region has 15 residues. Germline CDR1 reads LGHDT; CDR2 reads YNNKEL (reference sequence).

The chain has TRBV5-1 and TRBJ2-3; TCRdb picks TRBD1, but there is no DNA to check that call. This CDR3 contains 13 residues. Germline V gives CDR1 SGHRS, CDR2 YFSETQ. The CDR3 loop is CASSYGGLDTQYF.

The CDR3 is CSVEGPSFYEQYF. The rearrangement uses TRBV29-1 and TRBJ2-7. Germline V gives CDR1 SQVTM, CDR2 ANQGSEA. This CDR3 region has 13 residues.

Here the CDR3 reads CASSPDLNYGYTF. This rearrangement joins TRBV5-1 to TRBJ1-2. The length of the CDR3 is 13 residues. The germline V gene has CDR1 SGHRS and CDR2 YFSETQ.

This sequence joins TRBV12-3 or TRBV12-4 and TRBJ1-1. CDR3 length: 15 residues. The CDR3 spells CASSFATGSNTEAFF.

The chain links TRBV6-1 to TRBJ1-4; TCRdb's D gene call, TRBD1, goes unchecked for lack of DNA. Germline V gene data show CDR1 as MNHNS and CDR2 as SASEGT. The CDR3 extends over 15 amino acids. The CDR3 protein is CASTGLQGGNEKLFF.

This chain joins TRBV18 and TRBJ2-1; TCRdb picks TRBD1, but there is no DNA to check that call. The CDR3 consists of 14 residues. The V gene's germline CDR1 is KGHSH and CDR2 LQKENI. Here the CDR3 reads CASSSDPLGHEQFF. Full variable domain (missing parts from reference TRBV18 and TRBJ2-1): NAGVMQNPRHLVRRRGQEARLRCSPMKGHSHVYWYRQLPEEGLKFMVYLQKENIIDESGMPKERFSAEFPKEGPSILRIQQVVRGDSAAYFCASSSDPLGHEQFFGPGTRLTVL.

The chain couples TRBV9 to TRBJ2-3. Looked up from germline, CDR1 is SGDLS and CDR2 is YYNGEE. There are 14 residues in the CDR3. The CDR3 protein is CASSVLSTTDTQYF.

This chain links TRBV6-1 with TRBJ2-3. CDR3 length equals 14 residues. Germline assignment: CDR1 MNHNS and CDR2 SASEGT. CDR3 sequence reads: CASSVSRTPDTQYF.

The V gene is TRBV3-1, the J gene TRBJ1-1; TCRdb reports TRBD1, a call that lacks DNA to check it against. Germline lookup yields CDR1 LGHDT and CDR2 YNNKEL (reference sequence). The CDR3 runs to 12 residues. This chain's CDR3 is CASTFSGGEAFF. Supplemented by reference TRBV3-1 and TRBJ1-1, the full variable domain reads DTAVSQTPKYLVTQMGNDKSIKCEQNLGHDTMYWYKQDSKKFLKIMFSYNNKELIINETVPNRFSPKSPDKAHLNLHINSLELGDSAVYFCASTFSGGEAFFGQGTRLTVV.

This CDR3 reads CASSARRDNEKLFF. The V and J genes are TRBV5-1 and TRBJ1-4; TCRdb reports TRBD1, a call that lacks DNA to check it against. The CDR3 is 14 amino acids. From germline, CDR1 is SGHRS and CDR2 YFSETQ.

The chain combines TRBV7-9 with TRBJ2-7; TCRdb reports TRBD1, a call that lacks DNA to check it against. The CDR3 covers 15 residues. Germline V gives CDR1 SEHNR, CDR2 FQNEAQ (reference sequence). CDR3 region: CASSPGTGLSYEQYF.

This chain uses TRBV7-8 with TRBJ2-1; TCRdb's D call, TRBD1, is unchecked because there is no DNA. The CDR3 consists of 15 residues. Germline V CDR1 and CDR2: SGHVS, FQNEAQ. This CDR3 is CASSLEGVRGMVQFF.

The CDR3 sequence is CASSPAGGQGHEQFF. The V and J genes are TRBV7-7 and TRBJ2-1; TCRdb designates TRBD1, a call that cannot be tested without DNA. The germline V gene encodes CDR1 SSHAT and CDR2 FNYEAQ (reference sequence). The CDR3 spans 15 residues.

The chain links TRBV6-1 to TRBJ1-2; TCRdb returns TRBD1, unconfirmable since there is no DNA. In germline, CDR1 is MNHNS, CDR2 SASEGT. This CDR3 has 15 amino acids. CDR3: CAISLALGTNYGYTF.

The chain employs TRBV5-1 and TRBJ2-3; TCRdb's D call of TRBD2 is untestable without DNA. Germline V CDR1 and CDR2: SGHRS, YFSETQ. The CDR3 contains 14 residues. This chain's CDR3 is CASSSLGLLDTQYF.

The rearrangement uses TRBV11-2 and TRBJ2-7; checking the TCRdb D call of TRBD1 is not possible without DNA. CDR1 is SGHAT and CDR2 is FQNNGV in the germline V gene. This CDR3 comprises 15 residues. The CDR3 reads CASSLEGGYTYEQYF. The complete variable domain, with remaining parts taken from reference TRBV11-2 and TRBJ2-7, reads EAGVAQSPRYKIIEKRQSVAFWCNPISGHATLYWYQQILGQGPKLLIQFQNNGVVDDSQLPKDRFSAERLKGVDSTLKIQPAKLEDSAVYLCASSLEGGYTYEQYFGPGTRLTVT.